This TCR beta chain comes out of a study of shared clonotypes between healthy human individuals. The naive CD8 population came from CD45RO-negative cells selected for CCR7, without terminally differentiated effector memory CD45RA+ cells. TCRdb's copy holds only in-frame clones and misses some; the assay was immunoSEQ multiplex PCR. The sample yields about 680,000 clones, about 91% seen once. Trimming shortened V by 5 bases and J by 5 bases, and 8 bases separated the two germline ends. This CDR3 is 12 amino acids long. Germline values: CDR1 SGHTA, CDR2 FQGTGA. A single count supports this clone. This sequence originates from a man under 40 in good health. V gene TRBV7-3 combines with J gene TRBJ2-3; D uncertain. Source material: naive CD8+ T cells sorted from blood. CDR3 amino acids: CASSPPGDTQYF. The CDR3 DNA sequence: TGTGCCAGCAGCCCCCCTGGAGATACGCAGTATTTT.